These 7 T cell receptor beta chains originate from one sample sequenced in a study of neurological immune-mediated disorders. TCRdb reanalysed the 5' RACE reads using MiXCR and keeps one entry per CDR3 protein. The table includes 26,000 or so distinct CDR3 sequences, about 12% detected once. The sequenced sample was PBMCs. The receptor set was obtained from a man in his 60s in good health.

By sample share, this clonotype is medium-sized (0.01 to 0.1%). The rearrangement links TRBV10-3 to TRBJ2-5; D is uncertain. V lost 3 bases to trimming and J lost 5 bases, with 4 bases between them. Germline loops: CDR1 ENHRY, CDR2 SYGVKD. This CDR3 is built from 11 residues. The CDR3 here is CAISDLETQYF. Written as DNA, the CDR3 is TGTGCCATCAGTGATCTGGAGACCCAGTACTTC.

Concerning this clonotype: One base away lies a much larger clone, so this may be a sequencing read error. Here the CDR3 omits its conserved ending phenylalanine or tryptophan, so a read error is the likely source. The CDR3 DNA reads TGTGCCAGCAGCCAAGATCTTTGGGCAGACGGGTCGGACGAGCAGTACTAC. Translating it yields CASSQDLWADGSDEQYY. V gene TRBV3-1 combines with J gene TRBJ2-7; D is undetermined. CDR1 and CDR2 (germline): LGHDT, YNNKEL (reference sequence). The V end was cut by 0 bases, the J end by 5 bases, with 20 bases between. CDR3 size: 17 residues.

Ten or more counts support this clonotype. The chain recombines TRBV12-3 or TRBV12-4 with TRBJ2-1; unclear D gene. V lost 3 bases, J lost 9 bases, and 9 bases lay in between. The CDR3 contains 12 residues. CDR3 amino acids: CASSFQVTEQFF. CDR3 in DNA: TGTGCCAGCAGTTTCCAGGTTACTGAGCAGTTCTTC.

In its sample, this clonotype was seen many times. The chain employs TRBV6-6 and TRBJ2-5; 9 bases align to TRBD1. V was clipped by 6 bases and J by 4 bases; unmatched bases: 6. Germline-derived CDR1 and CDR2 are MNHNY and SVGAGI (reference sequence). This CDR3 comprises 14 residues. The chain's CDR3 is CASRNRGLGETQYF. The CDR3 bases are TGTGCCAGCAGAAACAGGGGGCTGGGAGAGACCCAGTACTTC.

This clonotype was detected many times. In DNA form, the CDR3 reads TGTGCCAGCAGCTTAGTCGGGCAGTACACCGGGGAGCTGTTTTTT. This encodes CASSLVGQYTGELFF. The chain combines TRBV7-2 with TRBJ2-2; D not certain. V dropped 1 base and J dropped 3 bases, with 9 bases sitting between them. The CDR3 has 15 amino acids. The germline CDR1 and CDR2 sequences are SGHTA and FQGNSA.

This chain uses TRBV20-1 with TRBJ2-6, with 8 bases aligning to TRBD1. This CDR3 comprises 15 residues. The germline V gene encodes CDR1 DFQATT and CDR2 SNEGSKA (reference sequence). Germline trimming cut 6 bases from V and 0 bases from J; bases unmatched to any gene: 4. Written as DNA, the CDR3 is TGCAGTGCCGGGACAGGTAGCTCTGGGGCCAACGTCCTGACTTTC. Residues: CSAGTGSSGANVLTF.

This clonotype was picked up many times. The chain recombines TRBV5-1 with TRBJ1-5; maybe TRBD1 (6 bases). Deletions cut 1 base from V and 4 bases from J, with 12 bases between. The CDR3 is 15 amino acids. The germline CDR1 and CDR2 sequences are SGHRS and YFSETQ. Here the CDR3 DNA reads TGCGCCAGCAGCTTGTCAGGGGCCCTTAATCAGCCCCAGCATTTT. This sequence encodes CASSLSGALNQPQHF.